This TCR beta chain was sequenced in a study of blood T cell repertoires in COVID-19. Across the study: Samples came from the United States, Italy and Spain, spanning acute and convalescent COVID-19. Sample material is recorded as cDNA or gDNA derived from T cells, B-cell-depleted T cells, or PBMCs.

Generated by immunoSEQ multiplex PCR, the TCRdb table keeps only in-frame clones and is missing some. The top ten hold approximately 1.2% of the sample, which has around 160,000 clones, 85% to 90% seen once. Enrolled through a virtual design, the participants were between roughly 18 and 90 years of age and came from under 30 US areas. The CDR3 extends over 12 amino acids. Germline V lookup: CDR1 ENHRY, CDR2 SYGVKD. Losses at the gene ends were 7 bases for V and 8 bases for J; bases not matched to a gene: 3. J is TRBJ1-2 and V is TRBV10-3; 11 bases line up with TRBD1. Sequenced input: PBMCs or T cells enriched from blood (not recorded which). The sequence was obtained from a woman between 25 and 40 years old with acute COVID-19. CDR3 in DNA: TGTGCCATCACCGGGACAGGGGGAGGCTACACCTTC. Translated, it gives CAITGTGGGYTF.